The next 29 T cell receptor beta chains were all read from a single sample in a study of OX40 agonist ivuxolimab in advanced cancers. Data came from immunoSEQ multiplex PCR; TCRdb stores just in-frame clones and leaves some out. This sample has roughly 56,000 clones, with approximately 79% found just once. Material: CD4+ or CD8+ T cells sorted from blood, obtained in a trial of the OX40 agonist ivuxolimab. The receptors were sampled from an adult with an advanced solid tumor such as melanoma, head and neck, liver or kidney cancer.

This chain uses TRBV29-1 with TRBJ1-2; D may be TRBD1 (5 bases). Deletions cut 6 bases from V and 6 bases from J, with 17 bases between. There are 13 residues in the CDR3. The germline CDR1 and CDR2 sequences are SQVTM and ANQGSEA. In DNA form, the CDR3 reads TGCAGCGTCCGGGGCCCGTTGGCGGATGGCTACACCTTC. This translates into CSVRGPLADGYTF.

The rearrangement uses TRBV5-6 and TRBJ2-5, with 8 positions matching TRBD2. This CDR3 comprises 15 residues. Germline values: CDR1 SGHDT, CDR2 YYEEEE. The V gene end was trimmed by 2 bases and the J gene end by 4 bases; junction bases not matched to a gene: 7. The CDR3 DNA reads TGTGCCAGCAGCTTCTTGGCGGGGGGAAGAGAGACCCAGTACTTC. Translation: CASSFLAGGRETQYF.

The rearrangement joins TRBV7-9 to TRBJ1-2; 7 bases are a match to TRBD1. The CDR3 consists of 14 residues. CDR1 is SEHNR and CDR2 is FQNEAQ in the germline V gene (reference sequence). J was trimmed by 7 bases and V by 2 bases; bases with no gene match: 7. The CDR3 protein is CASSLQGDGVGYTF. CDR3 DNA: TGTGCCAGCAGCTTACAGGGGGACGGGGTTGGCTACACCTTC.

This clone was found a few times. This rearrangement joins TRBV7-2 to TRBJ1-3, with 7 bases lining up with TRBD1. Trimming removed 1 base from V and 4 bases from J; junction bases left unmatched: 4. The CDR3 has 15 residues. Germline CDR1 is SGHTA and CDR2 is FQGNSA. CDR3 DNA sequence: TGTGCCAGCAGCTTAGTAGGACAGGCCGGAAACACCATATATTTT. Translated, it gives CASSLVGQAGNTIYF.

The CDR3 region has the DNA TGTGCCAGCAGTGAAGTCTACAGGGGGGAGGGCTACACCTTC. This encodes CASSEVYRGEGYTF. The gene calls are TRBV6-1 and TRBJ1-2, with 8 bases fitting TRBD1. With 1 base clipped from V and 8 bases from J, the junction kept 6 bases outside the gene matches. Germline V gene sequence: CDR1 MNHNS, CDR2 SASEGT. The CDR3 is 14 residues long.

The chain carries TRBV25-1 and TRBJ2-3; D may be TRBD1 (5 bases). This CDR3 is 14 amino acids long. Per the germline V gene, CDR1 is MGHDK and CDR2 is SYGVNS. The ends were cut back, 6 bases at V and 2 bases at J, with 12 bases in the middle. The CDR3 loop reads CASRDVGDTDTQYF. The CDR3 DNA reads as TGTGCCAGCAGGGACGTAGGGGACACAGATACGCAGTATTTT.

There are a few counts of this clone. This chain links TRBV5-1 with TRBJ2-7, with D possibly matching TRBD1 (5 bases). Per germline, CDR1 SGHRS and CDR2 YFSETQ. Trimming took off 0 bases at V and 3 bases at J, with 13 bases between the two ends. This CDR3 has 15 amino acids. This CDR3 reads CASSLDGVTGYEQYF. CDR3 coding DNA: TGCGCCAGCAGCTTGGATGGGGTTACAGGCTACGAGCAGTACTTC.

The V call is TRBV2, the J call TRBJ1-3; no definite D call. Germline loops: CDR1 SNHLY, CDR2 FYNNEI. This CDR3 comprises 11 residues. V was cut by 2 bases and J by 8 bases, with 4 bases left in between. The CDR3 DNA reads as TGTGCCAGCAGTGAAAGGGACACCATATATTTT. It yields the protein CASSERDTIYF.

In this sample, this clone turned up once. CDR3 in amino acids: CATGGTEYNEQFF. The CDR3 bases are TGCGCCACCGGGGGGACAGAATACAATGAGCAGTTCTTC. V and J are TRBV10-1 and TRBJ2-1; D possibly uses TRBD1 or TRBD2 (7 bases each). Germline-derived CDR1 and CDR2 are WNHNN and SYGVQD (reference sequence). V lost 10 bases and J 4 bases, leaving 14 bases between the germline ends. This CDR3 has 13 residues.

This chain links TRBV6-1 with TRBJ1-6; no firm D call. The CDR3 covers 11 residues. Germline assignment: CDR1 MNHNS and CDR2 SASEGT. Trimming shortened V by 2 bases and J by 13 bases, and 6 bases separated the two germline ends. In DNA form, the CDR3 reads TGTGCCAGCAGTGAACCCTCTCCCCTCCACTTT. Its protein product is CASSEPSPLHF.

V is TRBV4-1 and J is TRBJ2-3; TRBD2 aligns across 13 bases. Germline trimming cut 4 bases from V and 1 base from J; bases unmatched to any gene: 11. Germline values: CDR1 MGHRA, CDR2 YSYEKL. CDR3 length equals 19 residues. CDR3 amino acids: CASSPGLAGFLNRTDTQYF. Here the CDR3 DNA reads TGCGCCAGCAGCCCGGGACTAGCGGGATTCCTGAATCGCACAGATACGCAGTATTTT.

The rearrangement links TRBV7-2 to TRBJ2-1; 13 bases are a match to TRBD2. V lost 3 bases, J lost 8 bases, and 7 bases stayed unmatched. The CDR3 has 16 residues. CDR1 is SGHTA and CDR2 is FQGNSA in the germline V gene. CDR3 loop: CASSFTSGGAIHEQFF. CDR3 DNA sequence: TGTGCCAGCAGCTTCACTAGCGGGGGGGCGATCCATGAGCAGTTCTTC.

This clone was seen once. The chain recombines TRBV6-6 with TRBJ2-7; D may be TRBD2 (5 bases). The CDR3 is made up of 16 amino acids. Trimming shortened V by 4 bases and J by 0 bases, and 16 bases separated the two germline ends. Germline lookup yields CDR1 MNHNY and CDR2 SVGAGI (reference sequence). Here the CDR3 reads CASSFPGKSSSYEQYF. DNA of the CDR3: TGTGCCAGCAGTTTTCCCGGGAAAAGCAGCTCCTACGAGCAGTACTTC.

This clone was seen a few times. This chain joins TRBV5-4 and TRBJ1-1, with D uncertain. The germline V gene encodes CDR1 SGHNT and CDR2 YYREEE (reference sequence). Trimming stripped 4 bases from V and 0 bases from J, with 7 bases between. The CDR3 covers 13 residues. The chain's CDR3 is CASSHDLNTEAFF. The CDR3 DNA is TGTGCCAGCAGCCATGACCTGAACACTGAAGCTTTCTTT.

The chain is built from TRBV7-2 and TRBJ2-5, with 14 bases identical to TRBD2. CDR1 and CDR2 from the germline V gene are SGHTA and FQGNSA. This CDR3 is built from 18 residues. V shed 6 bases and J 0 bases; nucleotides not matched to a gene: 9. The CDR3 sequence is CASSRTGTSGGYQETQYF. In nucleotides, the CDR3 is TGTGCCAGCAGTCGAACCGGGACTAGCGGGGGCTACCAAGAGACCCAGTACTTC. Full variable domain (outside the CDR3, taken from reference TRBV7-2 and TRBJ2-5): GAGVSQSPSNKVTEKGKDVELRCDPISGHTALYWYRQSLGQGLEFLIYFQGNSAPDKSGLPSDRFSAERTGGSVSTLTIQRTQQEDSAVYLCASSRTGTSGGYQETQYFGPGTRLLVL.

The rearrangement joins TRBV5-1 to TRBJ1-2; D might be TRBD1 (6 bases). The CDR3 contains 12 residues. Trimming took off 2 bases at V and 5 bases at J, with 7 bases between the two ends. Looked up from germline, CDR1 is SGHRS and CDR2 is YFSETQ. The CDR3 spells CASSLQGYGYTF. The CDR3 DNA is TGCGCCAGCAGCTTACAGGGTTATGGCTACACCTTC.

This clone occurred once. The J gene is TRBJ2-7, the V gene TRBV6-5, with 8 bases aligning to TRBD2. CDR3 length: 13 amino acids. V shed 8 bases, J shed 6 bases, and the junction held 9 bases outside the gene matches. CDR1 MNHEY and CDR2 SVGAGI come from the germline V gene. Here the CDR3 reads CASSAGGPLEQYF. The CDR3 nucleotides read TGTGCCAGCTCGGCGGGGGGCCCACTCGAGCAGTACTTC.

The DNA for the CDR3 is TGTGCCAGCAGCTCCGGACAGGGCGGCAATCAGCCCCAGCATTTT. This sequence encodes CASSSGQGGNQPQHF. The chain couples TRBV7-2 to TRBJ1-5; 8 nucleotides match TRBD1. V trimming: 4 bases; J trimming: 2 bases; junction bases outside the gene matches: 4. Germline V lookup: CDR1 SGHTA, CDR2 FQGNSA. This CDR3 has 15 amino acids.

CDR3 coding DNA: TGTGCCAGCAGCGCCTTGGATATATTATTCTACGAGCAGTACTTC. This translates into CASSALDILFYEQYF. This chain connects TRBV28 to TRBJ2-7; no reliable D call. V was trimmed by 6 bases and J by 3 bases, leaving 18 bases between them. Germline values: CDR1 MDHEN, CDR2 SYDVKM. The CDR3 has 15 amino acids.

This clone turned up a few times. The CDR3 DNA reads TGTGCCAGCAGAACCGATGGGGACCCACAAGAGCAGTACTTC. Translating gives CASRTDGDPQEQYF. This sequence joins TRBV6-5 and TRBJ2-7; tentatively, D is TRBD1 or TRBD2 (5 bases each). V lost 6 bases, J lost 7 bases, and 19 bases lay in between. Per germline, CDR1 MNHEY and CDR2 SVGAGI. There are 14 residues in the CDR3.

The chain joins TRBV6-5 to TRBJ2-1; the D gene could be TRBD1 or TRBD2 (5 bases each). Germline V gene sequence: CDR1 MNHEY, CDR2 SVGAGI. This CDR3 has 14 amino acids. The ends were cut back, 7 bases at V and 3 bases at J, with 13 bases in the middle. CDR3 region: CASTHRGGYNEQFF. For the CDR3, the DNA is TGTGCCAGCACGCATCGGGGCGGCTACAATGAGCAGTTCTTC.

This chain connects TRBV2 to TRBJ2-1, with 7 bases that match TRBD2. J gave up 8 bases and V 6 bases, and 4 bases lay outside the gene matches. The CDR3 is 12 residues long. CDR1 SNHLY and CDR2 FYNNEI come from the germline V gene. CDR3: CASRNAGDEQFF. Here the CDR3 DNA reads TGTGCCAGCAGGAATGCGGGGGATGAGCAGTTCTTC.

The chain employs TRBV5-8 and TRBJ1-1; D gene uncertain. V was trimmed by 4 bases and J by 0 bases, leaving 7 bases between them. Germline values: CDR1 SGHTS, CDR2 YDEGEE. The CDR3 contains 13 residues. The DNA for the CDR3 is TGTGCCAGCAGCCTTTACCTGAACACTGAAGCTTTCTTT. As protein: CASSLYLNTEAFF.

This clone occurred a few times. The chain uses TRBV6-6 and TRBJ2-2, with 10 bases matching TRBD2. The CDR3 has 14 residues. Germline V CDR1 and CDR2: MNHNY, SVGAGI (reference sequence). V gave up 5 bases and J gave up 7 bases; unmatched junction bases: 4. The CDR3 nucleotides are TGTGCCAGCAGTAGCGGGGGGGCTGGCGGGGAGCTGTTTTTT. It codes for CASSSGGAGGELFF.

The chain carries TRBV18 and TRBJ2-7; D remains ambiguous. Germline V gene sequence: CDR1 KGHSH, CDR2 LQKENI. The V end lost 0 bases, the J end lost 0 bases, and 6 bases lay between the germline ends. The CDR3 is 14 residues long. The CDR3 DNA follows: TGTGCCAGCTCACCACCGTCGGGCTCCTACGAGCAGTACTTC. It translates to CASSPPSGSYEQYF.

The chain employs TRBV5-1 and TRBJ1-1; D not certain. This CDR3 is 11 amino acids long. V was clipped by 2 bases and J by 8 bases, with 7 bases between them. Germline values: CDR1 SGHRS, CDR2 YFSETQ. CDR3 residues: CASSLTAEAFF. CDR3 DNA: TGCGCCAGCAGCTTAACGGCAGAAGCTTTCTTT. The full variable domain, with the rest looked up from reference TRBV5-1 and TRBJ1-1, is KAGVTQTPRYLIKTRGQQVTLSCSPISGHRSVSWYQQTPGQGLQFLFEYFSETQRNKGNFPGRFSGRQFSNSRSEMNVSTLELGDSALYLCASSLTAEAFFGQGTRLTVV.

Sample share makes this clone medium-sized. The sample has other DNA sequences that encode this CDR3 too. The chain links TRBV6-1 to TRBJ1-5, with D uncertain. There are 17 residues in the CDR3. Germline lookup yields CDR1 MNHNS and CDR2 SASEGT. V lost 4 bases and J lost 1, with 17 bases in between. In DNA form, the CDR3 reads TGTGCCAGCAGTGTGACTACGGGGTCAGTAAGCAATCAGCCCCAGCATTTT. Residues: CASSVTTGSVSNQPQHF.

The rearrangement uses TRBV28 and TRBJ2-2; perhaps TRBD2 as D (5 bases). This CDR3 region has 14 residues. V was trimmed by 6 bases and J by 4 bases, leaving 12 bases between them. The germline gives CDR1 MDHEN, CDR2 SYDVKM. The CDR3 sequence: CASRASSSTGELFF. The DNA for the CDR3 is TGTGCCAGCAGGGCTAGCAGCAGCACCGGGGAGCTGTTTTTT.

The J gene is TRBJ1-5, the V gene TRBV28, with D perhaps matching TRBD1 (5 bases). V dropped 7 bases and J dropped 4 bases, with 17 bases sitting between them. The V gene's germline CDR1 is MDHEN and CDR2 SYDVKM. CDR3 length: 15 amino acids. CDR3: CASTHPPGRNQPQHF. The CDR3 bases are TGTGCCAGCACCCATCCACCAGGGCGAAATCAGCCCCAGCATTTT.